The source of this T cell receptor (beta chain) is a study of ipilimumab plus nivolumab after autologous stem cell transplantation. Across the study: Median doses per patient: 4 or 5 ipilimumab, under 10 nivolumab.

A note on this clone: The antigen is undetermined. One end of the junction fails to match germline, which may point to a read error.

TCRdb's copy holds only in-frame clones and misses some; the assay was immunoSEQ multiplex PCR. The sample consists of 84,000 or so clones, under 85% of them appearing once. Study results and limitations: Authors suggest TCR repertoire, Treg phenotype and gut microbiota support further study.

Ipilimumab, 1 mg/kg, started 14 to 28 days after autologous transplant. Through week 26, nivolumab 3 mg/kg IV was given weeks 1, 4, 7, 10, then biweekly. The germline V gene encodes CDR1 MRHNA and CDR2 SNTAGT. This CDR3 has 15 amino acids. The source of this sequence is a male donor with diffuse large B-cell lymphoma. The chain links TRBV6-4 to TRBJ2-4, with TRBD1 matching over 7 bases. The sequencing used PBMCs, collected in a trial of ipilimumab plus nivolumab as post-transplant consolidation. CDR3 protein: CPGQKRSEAKNIQYF. CDR3 nucleotide sequence: TGCCCGGGACAGAAAAGATCAGAAGCCAAAAACATTCAGTACTTC.